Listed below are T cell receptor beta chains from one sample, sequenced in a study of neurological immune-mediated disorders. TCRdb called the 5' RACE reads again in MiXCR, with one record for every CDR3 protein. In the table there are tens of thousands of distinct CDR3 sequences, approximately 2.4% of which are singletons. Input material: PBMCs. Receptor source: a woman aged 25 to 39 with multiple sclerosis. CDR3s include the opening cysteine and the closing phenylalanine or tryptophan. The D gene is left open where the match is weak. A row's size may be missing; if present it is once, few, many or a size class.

cdr3_nt: TGTGCCAGCAGTTTAGGGTATGGCACAGATACGCAGTATTTT; cdr3_aa: CASSLGYGTDTQYF; d_call: NA; clone_size: many; v_call: TRBV27; j_call: TRBJ2-3
cdr3_nt: TGTGCCAGCAGTTTCGGTAGCAGTAACACCGGGGAGCTGTTTTTT; cdr3_aa: CASSFGSSNTGELFF; d_call: NA; clone_size: many; v_call: TRBV12-3/TRBV12-4; j_call: TRBJ2-2
cdr3_nt: TGTGCCAGCAGTTACGGGACAGGGGCCTACGAGCAGTACTTC; cdr3_aa: CASSYGTGAYEQYF; d_call: TRBD1; clone_size: many; v_call: TRBV6-5; j_call: TRBJ2-7
cdr3_nt: TGTGCCAGCAGGTCCCACGGGCTAGCGAATTACAATGAGCAGTTCTTC; cdr3_aa: CASRSHGLANYNEQFF; d_call: NA; clone_size: many; v_call: TRBV7-2; j_call: TRBJ2-1
cdr3_nt: TGCGCCAGCAGCGTCCTGGGCCGCGCGGCGGCGCTGACAGATACGCAGTATTTT; cdr3_aa: CASSVLGRAAALTDTQYF; d_call: NA; clone_size: many; v_call: TRBV5-1; j_call: TRBJ2-3
cdr3_nt: TGTGCCAGTACCAGGGGACAGCGGCCTGAAAAACTGTTTTTT; cdr3_aa: CASTRGQRPEKLFF; d_call: TRBD1; clone_size: NA; v_call: TRBV19; j_call: TRBJ1-4
cdr3_nt: TGTGCCAGCGGGATCCGGGACCGCGGTGGATATGGCTACACCTTC; cdr3_aa: CASGIRDRGGYGYTF; d_call: NA; clone_size: many; v_call: TRBV12-3/TRBV12-4; j_call: TRBJ1-2
cdr3_nt: TGTGCCAGCAGTTTTCGCTTAGGGGTCCAAGAGACCCAGTACTTC; cdr3_aa: CASSFRLGVQETQYF; d_call: NA; clone_size: many; v_call: TRBV12-3/TRBV12-4; j_call: TRBJ2-5
cdr3_nt: TGTGCCAGCAGCCCCGGACTGATTTACGAGCAGTACTTC; cdr3_aa: CASSPGLIYEQYF; d_call: NA; clone_size: many; v_call: TRBV7-8; j_call: TRBJ2-7
cdr3_nt: TGTGCCAGCAGCGTGCAGGCGGGAGGGATCTACGAGCAGTACTTC; cdr3_aa: CASSVQAGGIYEQYF; d_call: TRBD2; clone_size: many; v_call: TRBV9; j_call: TRBJ2-7
cdr3_nt: TGCAGTGCTCCCGCATACAGCACAGCTAACTATGGCTACACCTTC; cdr3_aa: CSAPAYSTANYGYTF; d_call: NA; clone_size: many; v_call: TRBV20-1; j_call: TRBJ1-2
cdr3_nt: TGCAGTGCTTCCGTGGACAGTGGCGGGGCAGATACGCAGTATTTT; cdr3_aa: CSASVDSGGADTQYF; d_call: NA; clone_size: many; v_call: TRBV20-1; j_call: TRBJ2-3
cdr3_nt: TGCAGTGCCGGCGGGGGCCGTACAGATACGCAGTATTTT; cdr3_aa: CSAGGGRTDTQYF; d_call: NA; clone_size: few; v_call: TRBV29-1; j_call: TRBJ2-3
cdr3_nt: TGTGCCACCGGACTAGCGGGAGGAGATACGCAGTATTTT; cdr3_aa: CATGLAGGDTQYF; d_call: TRBD2; clone_size: many; v_call: TRBV7-9; j_call: TRBJ2-3
cdr3_nt: TGCAGTGCTAGAGAGGACAATGAGCAGTTCTTC; cdr3_aa: CSAREDNEQFF; d_call: NA; clone_size: many; v_call: TRBV20-1; j_call: TRBJ2-1
cdr3_nt: TGCAGTGCCAGGGGGGAGGGAGGGGACACTGAAGCTTTCTTT; cdr3_aa: CSARGEGGDTEAFF; d_call: TRBD1; clone_size: few; v_call: TRBV20-1; j_call: TRBJ1-1
cdr3_nt: TGTGCCAGCAGAACGGGCGTAACTAATGAAAAACTGTTTTTT; cdr3_aa: CASRTGVTNEKLFF; d_call: NA; clone_size: many; v_call: TRBV6-5; j_call: TRBJ1-4
cdr3_nt: TGCAGCGCCCGAGTTACATTACAGGGCGGCTACACCTTC; cdr3_aa: CSARVTLQGGYTF; d_call: NA; clone_size: many; v_call: TRBV29-1; j_call: TRBJ1-2
cdr3_nt: TGCAGTGCTAGAGTCCTTGGGATCCGTTCTATCGAGCAGTACTTC; cdr3_aa: CSARVLGIRSIEQYF; d_call: NA; clone_size: many; v_call: TRBV20-1; j_call: TRBJ2-7
cdr3_nt: TGCGCCAGCAGCTTGGGTCCGGTCACCGGGGAGCTGTTTTTT; cdr3_aa: CASSLGPVTGELFF; d_call: NA; clone_size: many; v_call: TRBV5-1; j_call: TRBJ2-2
cdr3_nt: TGTGCCAGCAGTGTCCTAGCGGGAGCGGTGAACACCGGGGAGCTGTTTTTT; cdr3_aa: CASSVLAGAVNTGELFF; d_call: TRBD2; clone_size: many; v_call: TRBV28; j_call: TRBJ2-2
cdr3_nt: TGTGCCAGCAGAGAGGGACAGTCATACAATGAGCAGTTCTTC; cdr3_aa: CASREGQSYNEQFF; d_call: TRBD1; clone_size: many; v_call: TRBV6-2/TRBV6-3; j_call: TRBJ2-1
cdr3_nt: TGTGCCAGCAGTCCTCGGGACTTGGAGACCCAGTACTTC; cdr3_aa: CASSPRDLETQYF; d_call: NA; clone_size: many; v_call: TRBV27; j_call: TRBJ2-5
cdr3_nt: TGTGCCAGCAGTTTTGCGGGAGGTTCGGGTAACTATGGCTACACCTTC; cdr3_aa: CASSFAGGSGNYGYTF; d_call: NA; clone_size: many; v_call: TRBV27; j_call: TRBJ1-2
cdr3_nt: TGTGCCAGCAGCTTTAGCCGGACTAGCGGGGCTTATAGCACAGATACGCAGTATTTT; cdr3_aa: CASSFSRTSGAYSTDTQYF; d_call: TRBD2; clone_size: many; v_call: TRBV7-8; j_call: TRBJ2-3
cdr3_nt: TGTGCCAGCAGCTTAGAGGGCCAGGCTAGTTATGGCTACACCTTC; cdr3_aa: CASSLEGQASYGYTF; d_call: NA; clone_size: many; v_call: TRBV7-2; j_call: TRBJ1-2
cdr3_nt: TGTGCCAGCAGCCAGCGGGACAGGGGGGCCGGGGCCAACGTCCTGACTTTC; cdr3_aa: CASSQRDRGAGANVLTF; d_call: TRBD1; clone_size: many; v_call: TRBV3-1; j_call: TRBJ2-6
cdr3_nt: TGTGCCAGCAGTACCGGGCCCAATATGGGCTATGGCTACACCTTC; cdr3_aa: CASSTGPNMGYGYTF; d_call: NA; clone_size: many; v_call: TRBV12-3/TRBV12-4; j_call: TRBJ1-2
cdr3_nt: TGTGCCAGCAGTGAGGGATACAGCGGGATAAGAGGCTACACCTTC; cdr3_aa: CASSEGYSGIRGYTF; d_call: NA; clone_size: many; v_call: TRBV2; j_call: TRBJ1-2